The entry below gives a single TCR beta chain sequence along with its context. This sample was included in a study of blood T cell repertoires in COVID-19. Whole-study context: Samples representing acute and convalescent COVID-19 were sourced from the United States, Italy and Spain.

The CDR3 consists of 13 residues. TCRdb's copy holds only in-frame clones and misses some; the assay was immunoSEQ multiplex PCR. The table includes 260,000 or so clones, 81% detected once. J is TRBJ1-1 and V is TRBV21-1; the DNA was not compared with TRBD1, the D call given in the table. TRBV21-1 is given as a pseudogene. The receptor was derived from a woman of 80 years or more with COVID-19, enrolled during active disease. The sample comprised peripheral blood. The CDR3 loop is CASSIWSGPEAFF. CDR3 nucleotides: TGTGCCAGCAGCATCTGGTCAGGGCCTGAAGCTTTCTTT.